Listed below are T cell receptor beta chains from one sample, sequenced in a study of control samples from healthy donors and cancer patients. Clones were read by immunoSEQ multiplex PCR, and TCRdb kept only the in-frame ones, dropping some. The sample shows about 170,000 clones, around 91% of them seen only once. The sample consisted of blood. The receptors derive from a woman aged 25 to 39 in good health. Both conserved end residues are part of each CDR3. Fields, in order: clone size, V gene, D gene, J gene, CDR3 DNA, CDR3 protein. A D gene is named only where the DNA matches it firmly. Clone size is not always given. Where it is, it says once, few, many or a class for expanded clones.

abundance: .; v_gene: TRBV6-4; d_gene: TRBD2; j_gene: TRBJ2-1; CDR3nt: TGTGCCAGCAGTGACGGTAGCGGGGCCCACAATGAGCAGTTCTTC; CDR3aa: CASSDGSGAHNEQFF
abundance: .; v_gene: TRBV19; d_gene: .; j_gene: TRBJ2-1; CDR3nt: TGTGCCAGTAGGGACTACACCAATGAGCAGTTCTTC; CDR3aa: CASRDYTNEQFF
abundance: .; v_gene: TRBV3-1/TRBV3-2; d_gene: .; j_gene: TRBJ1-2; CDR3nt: TGTGCCAGCAGCGCACGGGGAGGGGACCGCTATGGCTACACCTTC; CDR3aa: CASSARGGDRYGYTF
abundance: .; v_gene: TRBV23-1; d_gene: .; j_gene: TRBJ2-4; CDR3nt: TGCGCCAGCAGTCAATGGGAAGGGGACGGGGCCAAAAACATTCAGTACTTC; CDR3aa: CASSQWEGDGAKNIQYF
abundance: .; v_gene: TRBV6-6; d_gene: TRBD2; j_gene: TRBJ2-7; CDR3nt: TGTGCCAGCAGTTGGGAGACTAGCGGCTACGAGCAGTACTTC; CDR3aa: CASSWETSGYEQYF
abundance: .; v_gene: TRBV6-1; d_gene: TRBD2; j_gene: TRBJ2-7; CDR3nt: TGTGCCAGCAGTGACGGGAGGTCGACCTACGAGCAGTACTTC; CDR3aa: CASSDGRSTYEQYF
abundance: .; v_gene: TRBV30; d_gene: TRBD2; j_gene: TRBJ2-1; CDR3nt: TGTGCCTGGAGGGGACTAGCGGGAGCTTCAGGTGAGCAGTTCTTC; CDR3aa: CAWRGLAGASGEQFF
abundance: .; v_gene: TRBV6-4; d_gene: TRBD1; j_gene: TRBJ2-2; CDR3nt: TGTGCCAGCAGTGGCCCCGACAGGGGGCGGTGGACCGGGGAGCTGTTTTTT; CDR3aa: CASSGPDRGRWTGELFF
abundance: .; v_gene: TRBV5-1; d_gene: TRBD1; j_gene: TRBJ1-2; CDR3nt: TGCGCCAGCAGCCAGGGACAGGGCGGTGGCTACACCTTC; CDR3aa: CASSQGQGGGYTF
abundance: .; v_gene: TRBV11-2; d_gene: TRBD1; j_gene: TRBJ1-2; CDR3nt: TGTGCCAGCAGCCGGGACAGCAACTATGGCTACACCTTC; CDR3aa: CASSRDSNYGYTF
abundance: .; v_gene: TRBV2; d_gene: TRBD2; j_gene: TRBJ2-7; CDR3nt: TGTGCCAGCAGTGTTGCGGGGGGGAACTACGAGCAGTACTTC; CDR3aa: CASSVAGGNYEQYF
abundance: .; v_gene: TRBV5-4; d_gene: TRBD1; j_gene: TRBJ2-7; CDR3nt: TGTGCCAGCAGCGGGACAGGGGGCTACGAGCAGTACTTC; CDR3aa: CASSGTGGYEQYF
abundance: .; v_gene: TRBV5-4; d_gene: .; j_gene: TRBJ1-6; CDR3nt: TGTGCCAGCAGCCCCCGGACAGATAATTCACCCCTCCACTTT; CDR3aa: CASSPRTDNSPLHF
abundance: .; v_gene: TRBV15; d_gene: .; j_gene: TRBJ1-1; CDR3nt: TGTGCCACCAGCAGAGATTTCGGGAACACTGAAGCTTTCTTT; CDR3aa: CATSRDFGNTEAFF
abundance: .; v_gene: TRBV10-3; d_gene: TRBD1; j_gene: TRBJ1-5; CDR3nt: TGTGCCATCTGGACAGGCTTAGGAAATCAGCCCCAGCATTTT; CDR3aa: CAIWTGLGNQPQHF
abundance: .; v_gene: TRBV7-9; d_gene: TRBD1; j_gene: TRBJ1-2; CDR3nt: TGTGCCAGCAGCGAACCCCGGGACAGCTATGGCTACACCTTC; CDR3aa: CASSEPRDSYGYTF
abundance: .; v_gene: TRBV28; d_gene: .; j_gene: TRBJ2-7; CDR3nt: TGTGCCAGCAGTTTCTTGTCCTACGAGCAGTACTTC; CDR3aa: CASSFLSYEQYF
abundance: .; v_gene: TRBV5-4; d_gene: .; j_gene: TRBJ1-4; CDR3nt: TGTGCCAGCAGCGCCGGCCCGGGTCTTAATGAAAAACTGTTTTTT; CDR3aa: CASSAGPGLNEKLFF
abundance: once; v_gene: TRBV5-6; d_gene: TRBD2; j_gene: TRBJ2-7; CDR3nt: TGTGCCAGCAGCTTGGTTTCAGGGACTAGCGGGGGCCGTTCCTACGAGCAGTACTTC; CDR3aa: CASSLVSGTSGGRSYEQYF
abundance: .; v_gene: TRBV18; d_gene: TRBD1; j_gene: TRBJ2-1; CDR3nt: TGTGCCAGCTCATATGACAGGGGCAATGAGCAGTTCTTC; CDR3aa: CASSYDRGNEQFF
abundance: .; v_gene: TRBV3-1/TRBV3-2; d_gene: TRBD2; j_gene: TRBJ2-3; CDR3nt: TGTGCCAGCAGCCCCCGGACTAGCGGAGGAGATACGCAGTATTTT; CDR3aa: CASSPRTSGGDTQYF
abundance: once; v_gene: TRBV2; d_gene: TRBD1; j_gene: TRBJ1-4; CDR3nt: TGTGCCAGCAGTACCGGGACAGGGAATAATGAAAAACTGTTTTTT; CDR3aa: CASSTGTGNNEKLFF
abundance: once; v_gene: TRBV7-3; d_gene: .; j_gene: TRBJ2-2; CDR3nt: TGTGCCAGCAGCTTAACTGGCAGGGGGGACACCGGGGAGCTGTTTTTT; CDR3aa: CASSLTGRGDTGELFF
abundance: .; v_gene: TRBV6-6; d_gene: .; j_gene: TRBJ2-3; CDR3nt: TGTGCCAGCAGTTATGGAGCGACCACAGATACGCAGTATTTT; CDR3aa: CASSYGATTDTQYF
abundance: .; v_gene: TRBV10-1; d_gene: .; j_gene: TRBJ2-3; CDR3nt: TGCGCCAGCAAAAAGGGCACAGATACGCAGTATTTT; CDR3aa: CASKKGTDTQYF
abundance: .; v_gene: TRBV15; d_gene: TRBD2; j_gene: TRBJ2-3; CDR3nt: TGTGCCACCAGCAGACTAGCGGGGGACAGCACAGATACGCAGTATTTT; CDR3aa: CATSRLAGDSTDTQYF
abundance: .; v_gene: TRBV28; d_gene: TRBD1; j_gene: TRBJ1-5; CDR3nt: TGTGCCAGCAGCCGCGGGGACAGGCCTAGCAATCAGCCCCAGCATTTT; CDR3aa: CASSRGDRPSNQPQHF
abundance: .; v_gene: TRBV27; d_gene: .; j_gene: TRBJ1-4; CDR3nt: TGTGCCAGCAGTTTGCGTTATAATGAAAAACTGTTTTTT; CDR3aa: CASSLRYNEKLFF
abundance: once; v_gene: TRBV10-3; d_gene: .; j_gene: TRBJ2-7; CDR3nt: TGTGCCATCAGTGAGGGGGACTCCTACGAGCAGTACTTC; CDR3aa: CAISEGDSYEQYF
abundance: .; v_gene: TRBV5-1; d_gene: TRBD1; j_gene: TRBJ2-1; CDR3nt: TGCGCCAGCAGCTTGGTACAGGGGAGCTCCTACAATGAGCAGTTCTTC; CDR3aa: CASSLVQGSSYNEQFF
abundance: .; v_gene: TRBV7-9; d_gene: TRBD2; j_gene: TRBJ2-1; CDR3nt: TGTGCCAGCAGCCCCCGACTAGCGGGGGTCAATGAGCAGTTCTTC; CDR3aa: CASSPRLAGVNEQFF
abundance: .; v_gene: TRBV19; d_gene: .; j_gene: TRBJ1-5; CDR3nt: TGTGCCAGTAGTACCGACAGCCTCAATCAGCCCCAGCATTTT; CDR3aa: CASSTDSLNQPQHF
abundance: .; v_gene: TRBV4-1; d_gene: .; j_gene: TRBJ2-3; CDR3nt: TGCGCCAGCAGCCAAGGGACACCCCCAGATACGCAGTATTTT; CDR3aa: CASSQGTPPDTQYF
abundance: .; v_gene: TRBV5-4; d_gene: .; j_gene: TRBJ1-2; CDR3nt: TGTGCCAGCAGCTTGGTAAAGGGGCTACTTTTCTATGGCTACACCTTC; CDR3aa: CASSLVKGLLFYGYTF
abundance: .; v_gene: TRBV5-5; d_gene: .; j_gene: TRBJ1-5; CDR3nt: TGTGCCAGCAGCTTTGGGACCAGCAATCAGCCCCAGCATTTT; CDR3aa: CASSFGTSNQPQHF
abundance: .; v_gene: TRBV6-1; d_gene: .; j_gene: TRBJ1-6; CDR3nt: TGTGCCAGCAGTGACAGGGACAACTCACCCCTCCACTTT; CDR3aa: CASSDRDNSPLHF
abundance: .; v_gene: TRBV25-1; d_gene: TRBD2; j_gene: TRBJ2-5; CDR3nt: TGTGCCAGCAGTGAGCGGGGGATTGGGGAGACCCAGTACTTC; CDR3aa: CASSERGIGETQYF
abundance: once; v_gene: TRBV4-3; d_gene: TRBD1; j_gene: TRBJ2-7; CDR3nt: TGCGCCAGCAGCCAAGGGATCGGGACAGGGGGCTCCTACGAGCAGTACTTC; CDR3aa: CASSQGIGTGGSYEQYF
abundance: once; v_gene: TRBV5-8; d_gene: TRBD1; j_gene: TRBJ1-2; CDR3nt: TGTGCCAGCAGCACCGGGACAGGGCGTAACTATGGCTACACCTTC; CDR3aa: CASSTGTGRNYGYTF
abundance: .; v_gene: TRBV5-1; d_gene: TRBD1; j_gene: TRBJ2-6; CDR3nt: TGCGCCAGCAGCCTGACAGGGACTGGGGCCAACGTCCTGACTTTC; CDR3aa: CASSLTGTGANVLTF